This TCR beta chain was retrieved from a study of T cell clones after liver transplantation. On the study more broadly: In this trial, immunosuppression withdrawal was attempted within 2 years of liver transplant.

Using immunoSEQ multiplex PCR, the repertoire was profiled, and TCRdb retains in-frame clones only, with some absent. The data contain roughly 15,000 clones, roughly 84% of them singletons. Trimming removed 10 bases from V and 5 bases from J; junction bases left unmatched: 11. In germline, CDR1 is LNHDA, CDR2 SQIVND (reference sequence). This CDR3 spans 13 amino acids. The V gene is TRBV19, the J gene TRBJ2-7; 7 nucleotides agree with TRBD1. Source: CD8+ T cells from blood, taken approximately 4 years after liver transplant. The clonotype was recovered from a human patient who received a liver transplant. These T cells may partly come from the graft donor. The CDR3 region is CATEGQTVDEQYF. In nucleotides, the CDR3 is TGTGCCACTGAGGGACAGACTGTGGACGAGCAGTACTTC.